These T cell receptor beta chains were read from a single sample in a study of blood T cell repertoires in COVID-19. Sequencing used immunoSEQ multiplex PCR; TCRdb keeps in-frame clones, though not all of them. The sample has 200,000 to 250,000 clones, around 82% seen once; the top ten hold 3% to 4%. What was sequenced was peripheral blood. Receptor source: a woman of 80 years or more with acute or convalescent COVID-19. Each CDR3 is given with its conserved first and last residue. The order of the fields is J gene, D gene, clone size, V gene, CDR3 DNA, CDR3 protein. The D gene is left open where the match is weak. Rows may omit the clone size; those that give it use once, few, many or a size class.

J gene: TRBJ1-1
D gene: NA
clone size: NA
V gene: TRBV14
CDR3 DNA: TGTGCCAGCAGCCAAACGGCGGCGGTGGGAGCTTTCTTT
CDR3 protein: CASSQTAAVGAFF

J gene: TRBJ1-6
D gene: NA
clone size: NA
V gene: TRBV6-6
CDR3 DNA: TGTGCCAGCAGGCAAAACCGGGGATCACCCCTCCACTTT
CDR3 protein: CASRQNRGSPLHF

J gene: TRBJ1-2
D gene: NA
clone size: once
V gene: TRBV24-1
CDR3 DNA: TGTGCCACCAGTGGATTGGTTGCAGGGGTGGGCTATGGCTACACCTTC
CDR3 protein: CATSGLVAGVGYGYTF

J gene: TRBJ2-1
D gene: TRBD1
clone size: NA
V gene: TRBV15
CDR3 DNA: TGTGCCACCAGCGAGGGGGACAGTCACAATGAGCAGTTCTTC
CDR3 protein: CATSEGDSHNEQFF

J gene: TRBJ1-2
D gene: NA
clone size: NA
V gene: TRBV29-1
CDR3 DNA: TGCAGCGTTTCCGACAGGAACTATGGCTACACCTTC
CDR3 protein: CSVSDRNYGYTF

J gene: TRBJ1-2
D gene: TRBD1
clone size: NA
V gene: TRBV27
CDR3 DNA: TGTGCCAGCAGTTTCCGGACAGGGAACTATGGCTACACCTTC
CDR3 protein: CASSFRTGNYGYTF

J gene: TRBJ2-1
D gene: TRBD2
clone size: NA
V gene: TRBV11-3
CDR3 DNA: TGTGCCAGCAGCTCATGGTTCGGGACTAGCGGGGGAGGTGAGCAGTTCTTC
CDR3 protein: CASSSWFGTSGGGEQFF

J gene: TRBJ1-2
D gene: NA
clone size: NA
V gene: TRBV12-3/TRBV12-4
CDR3 DNA: TGTGCCAGCAGTCCCGACAGAGTCTATGGCTACACCTTC
CDR3 protein: CASSPDRVYGYTF

J gene: TRBJ1-5
D gene: NA
clone size: NA
V gene: TRBV12-3/TRBV12-4
CDR3 DNA: TGTGCCAGCAGATCTTGGGGGCATCAGCCCCAGCATTTT
CDR3 protein: CASRSWGHQPQHF

J gene: TRBJ2-3
D gene: TRBD1
clone size: NA
V gene: TRBV9
CDR3 DNA: TGTGCCAGCCAACCGGGACAGCCCACAGATACGCAGTATTTT
CDR3 protein: CASQPGQPTDTQYF

J gene: TRBJ1-2
D gene: TRBD1
clone size: NA
V gene: TRBV6-1
CDR3 DNA: TGTGCCAGCAGTGATCGACAGGGGGAATTCTATGGCTACACCTTC
CDR3 protein: CASSDRQGEFYGYTF

J gene: TRBJ2-1
D gene: TRBD1
clone size: NA
V gene: TRBV5-1
CDR3 DNA: TGCGCCAGCAGCTTGGAAGAGGGGGCCAATGAGCAGTTCTTC
CDR3 protein: CASSLEEGANEQFF

J gene: TRBJ2-7
D gene: NA
clone size: once
V gene: TRBV6-1
CDR3 DNA: TGTGCCAGCAGTGAAGGGGCCCTGATGTGGAGGGAGTACTTC
CDR3 protein: CASSEGALMWREYF

J gene: TRBJ1-5
D gene: TRBD1
clone size: few
V gene: TRBV12-3/TRBV12-4
CDR3 DNA: TGTGCCAGCAGTTGGGACAGGGATCAGCCCCAGCATTTT
CDR3 protein: CASSWDRDQPQHF

J gene: TRBJ2-2
D gene: NA
clone size: NA
V gene: TRBV5-4
CDR3 DNA: TGTGCCAGCAGCTTAACAGGGATTTCGAACACCGGGGAGCTGTTTTTT
CDR3 protein: CASSLTGISNTGELFF

J gene: TRBJ1-5
D gene: NA
clone size: NA
V gene: TRBV21-1
CDR3 DNA: TGTGCCAGCAGCAAAGGGAAGGGTAGTAGGGTAAACGGAGGTAGCAATCAGCCCCAGCATTTT
CDR3 protein: CASSKGKGSRVNGGSNQPQHF